What follows is one TCR beta chain and its context. This may come from a read error, since a much larger clone is one base off. A read error is likely, as this CDR3 ends without the conserved phenylalanine or tryptophan. The sequenced template was RNA, covering the TCR beta CDR3 region. HTBI-primed first-round RT-PCR preceded second-round multiplex PCR. TCRdb reprocessed the multiplex PCR reads with MiXCR, giving one entry per CDR3 protein. The table includes 600,000 to 700,000 distinct CDR3 sequences, about two fifths detected once. This sample is drawn from a study of Graves' ophthalmopathy and Graves' hyperthyroidism. Study summary: The study drew peripheral blood at initial diagnosis, before any treatment.

Germline CDR1 is SGHRS and CDR2 is YFSETQ. Trimming took off 4 bases at V and 3 bases at J, with 10 bases between the two ends. CDR3 length equals 13 residues. Material for sequencing was peripheral blood. The receptor was derived from an adult man with Graves' ophthalmopathy. V usage is TRBV5-1 and J usage is TRBJ1-1; weak D call: TRBD1 (6 bases). CDR3 bases: TGCGCCAGCAGCCCTAGACAGGACACTGAAGCTTTCTCT. It codes for CASSPRQDTEAFS.